The rows below give T cell receptor beta chains drawn from one sample of a study of blood T cell repertoires in COVID-19. Produced via immunoSEQ multiplex PCR; TCRdb's table is partial and in-frame only. The sample records 150,000 to 200,000 clones, about four fifths being singletons. The sequencing input was peripheral blood. These TCRs come from a woman between 40 and 50 years old with COVID-19, enrolled during active disease. CDR3s include the opening cysteine and the closing phenylalanine or tryptophan. Fields, in order: clone size, J gene, D gene, V gene, CDR3 protein, CDR3 DNA. D genes are given only for firm matches. Not all rows give a size; the values are once, few, many and, for expanded clones, a class.

abundance: -
j_gene: TRBJ1-5
d_gene: -
v_gene: TRBV30
CDR3aa: CAWSAQENQPQHF
CDR3nt: TGTGCCTGGAGTGCCCAGGAAAATCAGCCCCAGCATTTT

abundance: -
j_gene: TRBJ1-1
d_gene: -
v_gene: TRBV5-6
CDR3aa: CASSLWTDTEAFF
CDR3nt: TGTGCCAGCAGCTTGTGGACAGACACTGAAGCTTTCTTT

abundance: -
j_gene: TRBJ2-5
d_gene: TRBD2
v_gene: TRBV6-6
CDR3aa: CASSLGGGQETQYF
CDR3nt: TGTGCCAGCAGTCTCGGGGGGGGCCAAGAGACCCAGTACTTC

abundance: few
j_gene: TRBJ2-1
d_gene: -
v_gene: TRBV19
CDR3aa: CASSMEGGPYNEQFF
CDR3nt: TGTGCCAGTAGTATGGAGGGGGGGCCCTACAATGAGCAGTTCTTC

abundance: -
j_gene: TRBJ2-7
d_gene: TRBD1
v_gene: TRBV6-1
CDR3aa: CASSEARQGAEQYF
CDR3nt: TGTGCCAGCAGTGAAGCACGACAGGGAGCCGAGCAGTACTTC

abundance: -
j_gene: TRBJ2-5
d_gene: TRBD1
v_gene: TRBV18
CDR3aa: CASSLSTGVQETQYF
CDR3nt: TGTGCCAGCTCACTCTCCACAGGGGTTCAAGAGACCCAGTACTTC

abundance: -
j_gene: TRBJ1-1
d_gene: -
v_gene: TRBV7-9
CDR3aa: CASSIQGAEAFF
CDR3nt: TGTGCCAGCAGCATACAGGGCGCTGAAGCTTTCTTT

abundance: -
j_gene: TRBJ1-1
d_gene: -
v_gene: TRBV3-1/TRBV3-2
CDR3aa: CASSFNGGNTEAFF
CDR3nt: TGTGCCAGCAGTTTTAACGGGGGGAACACTGAAGCTTTCTTT

abundance: -
j_gene: TRBJ1-2
d_gene: -
v_gene: TRBV6-6
CDR3aa: CASSYSIGAYGYTF
CDR3nt: TGTGCCAGCAGTTACTCGATCGGTGCTTATGGCTACACCTTC

abundance: -
j_gene: TRBJ2-2
d_gene: TRBD2
v_gene: TRBV5-1
CDR3aa: CASSLGSGGPGWTGELFF
CDR3nt: TGCGCCAGCAGCTTGGGATCGGGAGGGCCAGGTTGGACCGGGGAGCTGTTTTTT

abundance: few
j_gene: TRBJ1-5
d_gene: -
v_gene: TRBV19
CDR3aa: CASSQGGGNQPQHF
CDR3nt: TGTGCCAGTAGTCAAGGGGGGGGCAATCAGCCCCAGCATTTT

abundance: -
j_gene: TRBJ1-1
d_gene: TRBD1
v_gene: TRBV6-5
CDR3aa: CASGRQGRSTEAFF
CDR3nt: TGTGCCAGCGGTAGACAGGGGCGGAGTACTGAAGCTTTCTTT

abundance: -
j_gene: TRBJ1-1
d_gene: TRBD1
v_gene: TRBV5-1
CDR3aa: CASSSRTGGILNTEAFF
CDR3nt: TGCGCCAGCAGCTCTAGGACAGGGGGCATCTTGAACACTGAAGCTTTCTTT

abundance: -
j_gene: TRBJ2-1
d_gene: -
v_gene: TRBV19
CDR3aa: CASSIRGEQFF
CDR3nt: TGTGCCAGTAGTATTCGGGGTGAGCAGTTCTTC

abundance: -
j_gene: TRBJ2-1
d_gene: TRBD2
v_gene: TRBV3-1/TRBV3-2
CDR3aa: CASRPSGSQGEQFF
CDR3nt: TGTGCCAGCAGACCTAGCGGGAGCCAGGGTGAGCAGTTCTTC

abundance: -
j_gene: TRBJ1-4
d_gene: TRBD1
v_gene: TRBV30
CDR3aa: CAWSVGTDLWEKLFF
CDR3nt: TGTGCCTGGAGTGTTGGGACAGACCTGTGGGAAAAACTGTTTTTT

abundance: -
j_gene: TRBJ1-2
d_gene: -
v_gene: TRBV12-3/TRBV12-4
CDR3aa: CASGRTPSPGYTF
CDR3nt: TGTGCCAGCGGCAGAACCCCATCTCCTGGCTACACCTTC

abundance: -
j_gene: TRBJ2-7
d_gene: -
v_gene: TRBV12-3/TRBV12-4
CDR3aa: CASSPREIYEQYF
CDR3nt: TGTGCCAGCAGTCCCCGGGAGATCTACGAGCAGTACTTC

abundance: once
j_gene: TRBJ2-2
d_gene: TRBD1
v_gene: TRBV7-9
CDR3aa: CASSPQTGANTGELFF
CDR3nt: TGTGCCAGCAGCCCCCAGACAGGGGCGAACACCGGGGAGCTGTTTTTT

abundance: -
j_gene: TRBJ2-5
d_gene: TRBD1
v_gene: TRBV5-1
CDR3aa: CASSFPQGAFQETQYF
CDR3nt: TGCGCCAGCAGCTTCCCGCAGGGGGCATTCCAAGAGACCCAGTACTTC

abundance: -
j_gene: TRBJ1-2
d_gene: TRBD1
v_gene: TRBV6-5
CDR3aa: CASSYSSNRGQDGYTF
CDR3nt: TGTGCCAGCAGTTACTCATCCAACAGGGGGCAGGATGGCTACACCTTC

abundance: -
j_gene: TRBJ2-3
d_gene: -
v_gene: TRBV4-1
CDR3aa: CASSQPSQGGRTDTQYF
CDR3nt: TGCGCCAGCAGCCAACCATCACAGGGGGGGCGGACAGATACGCAGTATTTT

abundance: -
j_gene: TRBJ1-5
d_gene: TRBD1
v_gene: TRBV19
CDR3aa: CASSSGTGFQPQHF
CDR3nt: TGTGCCAGTAGTTCCGGGACAGGGTTTCAGCCCCAGCATTTT

abundance: once
j_gene: TRBJ2-5
d_gene: -
v_gene: TRBV29-1
CDR3aa: CSVVQAYQETQYF
CDR3nt: TGCAGCGTTGTACAGGCGTACCAAGAGACCCAGTACTTC

abundance: few
j_gene: TRBJ1-5
d_gene: -
v_gene: TRBV2
CDR3aa: CASSEERGSNQPQHF
CDR3nt: TGTGCCAGCAGTGAGGAGAGGGGGAGCAATCAGCCCCAGCATTTT

abundance: -
j_gene: TRBJ2-5
d_gene: -
v_gene: TRBV12-3/TRBV12-4
CDR3aa: CASTRSGTQYF
CDR3nt: TGTGCCAGCACACGGTCAGGGACCCAGTACTTC

abundance: once
j_gene: TRBJ2-7
d_gene: TRBD2
v_gene: TRBV2
CDR3aa: CASRRGGRDLSYEQYF
CDR3nt: TGTGCCAGCAGGCGGGGTGGGAGGGACCTCTCCTACGAGCAGTACTTC

abundance: -
j_gene: TRBJ1-2
d_gene: -
v_gene: TRBV29-1
CDR3aa: CSVEIPYYGYTF
CDR3nt: TGCAGCGTTGAAATCCCTTACTATGGCTACACCTTC

abundance: -
j_gene: TRBJ2-1
d_gene: -
v_gene: TRBV18
CDR3aa: CASSPEDPSGEQFF
CDR3nt: TGTGCCAGCTCACCAGAAGACCCCTCGGGGGAGCAGTTCTTC